The present entry profiles one T cell receptor (beta chain) with its context. A read error may account for a junction end that differs from germline. Next came a second PCR, run for roughly 6 to 11 cycles, which used a sample-barcoded 5' primer along with a J-beta primer mix. From the 5' RACE reads, TCRdb called clonotypes with MiXCR, one entry per CDR3 protein. The table lists about 780,000 distinct CDR3 sequences, roughly 24% of them singletons. The CDR3 contains 17 residues. Looked up from germline, CDR1 is SGHTA and CDR2 is FQGTGA. The data were obtained in a study of blood T cells in healthy people across ages. The wider study: Using template switching, researchers captured about one barcoded beta molecule for each two T cells.

In addition, the sample was reused for a study of T cells of mothers and their children.

Sequences were obtained from blood. The TCR comes from a boy between 5 and 17 years old in good health. This rearrangement joins TRBV7-3 to TRBJ2-2; the D gene is possibly TRBD1 (6 bases). CDR3 sequence reads: CASSPSIGQMNTGELFF. CDR3 sequence (DNA): TGTGCCAGCAGCCCCTCTATAGGACAGATGAACACCGGGGAGTTGTTTTTT.